The clone carrying this T cell receptor beta chain was detected only a few times. Germline CDR1 LNHDA, CDR2 SQIVND (reference sequence). This CDR3 has 17 residues. The germline V and J ends were trimmed by 3 bases and 1 base, with 16 bases remaining between them. Data came from immunoSEQ multiplex PCR; TCRdb stores just in-frame clones and leaves some out. In the table there are 34,000 or so clones, roughly 90% of which are singletons. The record originates from a study of T cell changes during pregnancy in multiple sclerosis. The sample in question was CD8+ T cells from peripheral blood mononuclear cells, obtained after pregnancy. This TCR derives from a female donor with multiple sclerosis, enrolled in a pregnancy study. This chain connects TRBV19 to TRBJ2-4; D is perhaps TRBD2 (6 bases). The CDR3 DNA sequence: TGTGCCAGTAGTATTCCCCCCCACCGGGAGGCCAAAAACATTCAGTACTTC. Amino acids: CASSIPPHREAKNIQYF. The full variable domain, rest sourced from reference TRBV19 and TRBJ2-4, is DGGITQSPKYLFRKEGQNVTLSCEQNLNHDAMYWYRQDPGQGLRLIYYSQIVNDFQKGDIAEGYSVSREKKESFPLTVTSAQKNPTAFYLCASSIPPHREAKNIQYFGAGTRLSVL.